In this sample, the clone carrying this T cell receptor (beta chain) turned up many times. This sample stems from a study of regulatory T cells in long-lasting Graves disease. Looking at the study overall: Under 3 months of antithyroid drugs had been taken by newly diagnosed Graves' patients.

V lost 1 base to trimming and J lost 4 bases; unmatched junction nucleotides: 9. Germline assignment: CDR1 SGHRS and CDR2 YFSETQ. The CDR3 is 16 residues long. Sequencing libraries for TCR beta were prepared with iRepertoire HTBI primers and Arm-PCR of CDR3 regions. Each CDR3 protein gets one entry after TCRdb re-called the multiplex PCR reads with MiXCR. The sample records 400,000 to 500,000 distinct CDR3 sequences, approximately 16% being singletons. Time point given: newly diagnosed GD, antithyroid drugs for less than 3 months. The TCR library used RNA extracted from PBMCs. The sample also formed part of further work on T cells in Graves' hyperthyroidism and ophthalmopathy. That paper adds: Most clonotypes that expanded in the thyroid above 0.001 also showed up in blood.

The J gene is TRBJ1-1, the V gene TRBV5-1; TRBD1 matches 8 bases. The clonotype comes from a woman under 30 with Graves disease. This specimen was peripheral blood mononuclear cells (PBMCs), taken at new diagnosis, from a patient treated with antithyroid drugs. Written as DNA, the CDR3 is TGCGCCAGCAGCTTGCCGACAGGGGATCGGGCCACTGAAGCTTTCTTT. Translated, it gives CASSLPTGDRATEAFF.